Presented here are 32 T cell receptor beta chains from one specimen sequenced in a study of post-analysis software for immune sequencing data. Carried by the TCR beta cDNA libraries were unique molecular identifiers. MiXCR, applied by TCRdb to the PCR reads, yields one record per CDR3 protein. The sample holds roughly 160,000 distinct CDR3 sequences; roughly 35% are singletons and the top ten take about 26%. The sequencing used blood, collected after autologous hematopoietic stem cell transplantation. Receptors were obtained from a girl aged 5 to 17 with multiple sclerosis.

The chain joins TRBV29-1 to TRBJ2-3, with 10 bases aligning to TRBD2. Germline CDR1 SQVTM, CDR2 ANQGSEA. The CDR3 consists of 17 residues. V gave up 7 bases and J gave up 2 bases; unmatched junction bases: 15. The DNA for the CDR3 is TGCAGCGCAATGGTTCGGACTAGCGGCTCTATCACAGATACGCAGTATTTT. Encoded protein: CSAMVRTSGSITDTQYF.

The chain couples TRBV2 to TRBJ2-6; TRBD2 matches at 9 bases. Unmatched junction bases numbered 7, after V lost 4 bases and J lost 0 bases. The CDR3 sequence is 18 residues long. The germline CDR1 and CDR2 sequences are SNHLY and FYNNEI. The CDR3 DNA follows: TGTGCCAGCAGTGGGGGCCTAGCGGGGACCTCTGGGGCCAACGTCCTGACTTTC. Translation gives CASSGGLAGTSGANVLTF.

This chain links TRBV29-1 with TRBJ2-5; D unclear. There are 14 residues in the CDR3. The ends were cut back, 0 bases at V and 4 bases at J, with 12 bases in the middle. The germline V gene encodes CDR1 SQVTM and CDR2 ANQGSEA. The CDR3 sequence is CSVEDLTNRETQYF. The CDR3, as DNA: TGCAGCGTTGAAGATCTAACAAACCGAGAGACCCAGTACTTC.

The chain links TRBV7-8 to TRBJ2-3; D is ambiguous. V shed 5 bases and J shed 7 bases, with 10 bases lying between them. Germline values: CDR1 SGHVS, CDR2 FQNEAQ. The length of the CDR3 is 12 residues. In nucleotides, the CDR3 is TGTGCCAGCAGCGGATGGGGAAATACGCAGTATTTT. Translating gives CASSGWGNTQYF.

This clonotype was detected ten times or more. The chain carries TRBV29-1 and TRBJ2-5; possibly TRBD1 or TRBD2 for D (5 bases each). The length of the CDR3 is 13 residues. Trimming left V 4 bases short and J 5 bases short, with 14 bases between. Germline-derived CDR1 and CDR2 are SQVTM and ANQGSEA. The CDR3 is CSVVGGVFETQYF. The CDR3, as DNA: TGCAGCGTTGTTGGGGGAGTTTTTGAGACCCAGTACTTC.

This clonotype was recorded a few times. CDR3 sequence (DNA): TGCGCCAGCAGCCTCGGACTAGCGGGACTCCAAGAGACCCAGTACTTC. Translated, it gives CASSLGLAGLQETQYF. The V gene is TRBV5-1, the J gene TRBJ2-5; 12 nucleotides match TRBD2. Germline lookup yields CDR1 SGHRS and CDR2 YFSETQ. Trimming at V came to 4 bases and at J to 1 base, leaving 5 bases not matched to a gene. There are 16 residues in the CDR3.

This clonotype was recorded at least ten times. The chain combines TRBV28 with TRBJ2-1; 9 nucleotides line up with TRBD2. After removal of 5 bases from V and 8 bases from J, the junction contained 7 bases not matched to a gene. This CDR3 spans 14 amino acids. Germline loops: CDR1 MDHEN, CDR2 SYDVKM. CDR3 sequence: CASSPGTSWDEQFF. CDR3 in DNA: TGTGCCAGCAGTCCTGGGACTAGCTGGGATGAGCAGTTCTTC.

Remarks on this clonotype: This may be a read error: a much more frequent sequence differs by one nucleotide. The chain couples TRBV6-5 to TRBJ2-3; TRBD1 might be the D (5 bases). V was shortened by 0 bases and J by 2 bases, with 9 bases between the two germline ends. The CDR3 runs 15 residues. Germline V CDR1 and CDR2: MNHEY, SVGAGI. The CDR3 here is CASSYSDIVTDTQYF. CDR3 nucleotide sequence: TGTGCCAGCAGTTACTCGGACATTGTCACAGATACGCAGTATTTT.

This clonotype was seen a handful of times. The V gene is TRBV6-6, the J gene TRBJ1-2, with a tentative D call TRBD1 (6 bases). Deletions cut 7 bases from V and 3 bases from J, with 12 bases between. There are 13 residues in the CDR3. Germline CDR1 and CDR2: MNHNY and SVGAGI (reference sequence). The CDR3 here is CASIPGGHYGYTF. In nucleotides, the CDR3 is TGTGCCAGCATCCCCGGGGGCCACTATGGCTACACCTTC.

This chain uses TRBV6-2 or TRBV6-3 with TRBJ1-2; D is undetermined. The CDR3 has 14 residues. The V end lost 7 bases, the J end lost 3 bases, and 15 bases lay between the germline ends. From germline, CDR1 is MNHEY and CDR2 SVGEGT. The CDR3 loop is CASKFGRADYGYTF. CDR3 sequence (DNA): TGTGCCAGCAAGTTCGGCAGAGCCGACTATGGCTACACCTTC.

Details on this clonotype: One end of the junction is discordant with germline, which a read error may explain. The chain is built from TRBV6-2 or TRBV6-3 and TRBJ1-1; 10 nucleotides agree with TRBD1. The CDR3 has 21 amino acids. Germline CDR1 MNHEY, CDR2 SVGEGT. CDR3 coding DNA: TGTACCAGCACCCAACGAAGGGACAGGGGACTTTTCAAGGAGATGAACACTGAAGCTTTCTTT. It specifies CTSTQRRDRGLFKEMNTEAFF.

This clonotype was found a few times. The J gene is TRBJ2-1, the V gene TRBV20-1; the D is unclear. The CDR3 is 11 amino acids. With 5 bases removed from V and 3 bases from J, the gap between germline ends came to 5 bases. Germline V gives CDR1 DFQATT, CDR2 SNEGSKA (reference sequence). CDR3 bases: TGCAGTGCTGCGGTCTACAATGAGCAGTTCTTC. It is translated as CSAAVYNEQFF.

This sequence joins TRBV7-9 and TRBJ1-6; no firm D call. This CDR3 contains 19 residues. The germline CDR1 and CDR2 sequences are SEHNR and FQNEAQ (reference sequence). V was clipped by 1 base and J by 5 bases, with 21 bases between them. The CDR3 loop is CASSLEIQENAWDNSPLHF. The DNA for the CDR3 is TGTGCCAGCAGCTTAGAAATCCAGGAGAATGCTTGGGATAATTCACCCCTCCACTTT.

The CDR3 DNA follows: TGTGCCAGCAGCCAACTCGGGACTTTCTCGGTCCAAGAGACCCAGTACTTC. Its translation is CASSQLGTFSVQETQYF. V and J are TRBV3-1 and TRBJ2-5, with D perhaps matching TRBD2 (6 bases). The CDR3 covers 17 residues. Germline CDR1 is LGHDT and CDR2 is YNNKEL (reference sequence). The germline V and J ends were trimmed by 2 bases and 1 base, with 17 bases remaining between them.

This clonotype was detected once. Being one base from a much bigger clone, this may be a read error. This chain joins TRBV20-1 and TRBJ2-7; TRBD1 is a possible D gene (5 bases). The CDR3 covers 14 residues. V lost 6 bases, J lost 7 bases, and 22 bases lay in between. CDR1 is DFQATT, CDR2 SNEGSKA, per germline (reference sequence). CDR3 DNA sequence: TGCAGTGCGCCCTTAGGGGTCGTTGGGAATGAGCAGTACTTC. It specifies CSAPLGVVGNEQYF.

The chain links TRBV5-6 to TRBJ2-4; a weak D match, TRBD2 (6 bases). With the DNA end fitting TRBJ2-7 better, the J assignment may be wrong. CDR1 is SGHDT, CDR2 YYEEEE, per germline. The CDR3 length is 14 residues. The CDR3 nucleotides read TGTGCCAGCAGCTTGGTAGGGACTTCATACGAGCAGTACTTC. It encodes CASSLVGTSYEQYF.

CDR3 sequence (DNA): TGTGCCACCAGCAGAGGATGGGGGGCAACTCTCATGAACACTGAAGCTTTCTTT. Residues: CATSRGWGATLMNTEAFF. The chain carries TRBV15 and TRBJ1-1; possible D gene TRBD1, 6 bases. Trimming removed 1 base from V and 0 bases from J, with 18 bases in between. Per germline, CDR1 LNHNV and CDR2 YYDKDF (reference sequence). The CDR3 contains 18 residues.

The V gene is TRBV6-2 or TRBV6-3, the J gene TRBJ2-5; maybe TRBD1 (6 bases). The germline gives CDR1 MNHEY, CDR2 SVGEGT. V was pared by 6 bases and J by 1 base, with 9 bases between. The CDR3 is 13 amino acids. CDR3 bases: TGTGCCAGCAGGCTGGACAGCCAAGAGACCCAGTACTTC. Translated, it gives CASRLDSQETQYF.

The rearrangement uses TRBV27 and TRBJ2-5; 7 nucleotides agree with TRBD2. The V gene end was trimmed by 9 bases and the J gene end by 11 bases; junction bases not matched to a gene: 6. CDR1 MNHEY and CDR2 SMNVEV come from the germline V gene (reference sequence). The CDR3 totals 10 residues. The CDR3 nucleotides read TGTGCCAGGGGGGGGTGGGAGCAGTACTTC. Its protein is CARGGWEQYF.

The rearrangement uses TRBV10-3 and TRBJ2-5, with D perhaps given as TRBD1 or TRBD2 (5 bases each). Germline lookup yields CDR1 ENHRY and CDR2 SYGVKD. This CDR3 is 14 amino acids long. V dropped 0 bases and J dropped 11 bases, with 16 bases sitting between them. CDR3 loop: CAISESGTPNGQYF. CDR3 DNA: TGTGCCATCAGTGAGTCAGGGACCCCGAACGGGCAGTACTTC.

This clonotype showed up just a few times. The rearrangement joins TRBV14 to TRBJ1-4, with D perhaps matching TRBD1 (5 bases). V was clipped by 6 bases and J by 5 bases, with 16 bases between them. The CDR3 is 15 amino acids. The germline CDR1 and CDR2 sequences are SGHDN and FVKESK. The CDR3 loop is CASRPRGGTNEKLFF. CDR3 in DNA: TGTGCCAGCAGGCCCCGGGGGGGAACGAATGAAAAACTGTTTTTT. Together with reference TRBV14 and TRBJ1-4, the CDR3 gives the full variable domain: EAGVTQFPSHSVIEKGQTVTLRCDPISGHDNLYWYRRVMGKEIKFLLHFVKESKQDESGMPNNRFLAERTGGTYSTLKVQPAELEDSGVYFCASRPRGGTNEKLFFGSGTQLSVL.

The rearrangement links TRBV20-1 to TRBJ2-3; 14 bases align to TRBD2. This CDR3 has 15 amino acids. Germline CDR1 and CDR2: DFQATT and SNEGSKA (reference sequence). The V and J ends lost 6 bases and 1 base, in that order; junction bases with no gene match: 3. The CDR3, as DNA: TGCAGTGCGGAGACTAGCGGGAGGGGCACAGATACGCAGTATTTT. Encoded protein: CSAETSGRGTDTQYF.

This chain connects TRBV20-1 to TRBJ2-3; TRBD2 matches at 13 bases. The CDR3 is made up of 16 amino acids. V shed 4 bases and J 0 bases; nucleotides not matched to a gene: 4. The germline V gene has CDR1 DFQATT and CDR2 SNEGSKA (reference sequence). The CDR3 bases are TGCAGTGCTACGGGACTAGCGGGGTCAAGCACAGATACGCAGTATTTT. Amino acids: CSATGLAGSSTDTQYF.

The chain couples TRBV20-1 to TRBJ1-1; D ambiguous. Looked up from germline, CDR1 is DFQATT and CDR2 is SNEGSKA (reference sequence). Trimming shortened V by 5 bases and J by 5 bases, and 9 bases separated the two germline ends. CDR3 length: 11 residues. This CDR3 reads CSAPRQTEAFF. DNA for the CDR3: TGCAGTGCTCCCCGACAAACTGAAGCTTTCTTT.

This chain links TRBV4-2 with TRBJ1-2, with no clear D. The ends were cut back, 0 bases at V and 1 base at J, with 9 bases in the middle. CDR3 size: 15 residues. The germline V gene has CDR1 LGHNA and CDR2 YNFKEQ. CDR3 sequence: CASSQERNRNYGYTF. The CDR3 nucleotides read TGTGCCAGCAGCCAAGAGAGGAATCGTAACTATGGCTACACCTTC.

The table lists this clonotype with a few counts. The V gene is TRBV5-1, the J gene TRBJ2-5; D might be TRBD2 (5 bases). Germline loops: CDR1 SGHRS, CDR2 YFSETQ. The V end was cut by 0 bases, the J end by 7 bases, with 13 bases between. This CDR3 is 14 amino acids long. In DNA, the CDR3 is TGCGCCAGCAGCTTGGCGACATCCCGGGGGACCCAGTACTTC. Translation gives CASSLATSRGTQYF. The full variable domain, with the rest looked up from reference TRBV5-1 and TRBJ2-5, is KAGVTQTPRYLIKTRGQQVTLSCSPISGHRSVSWYQQTPGQGLQFLFEYFSETQRNKGNFPGRFSGRQFSNSRSEMNVSTLELGDSALYLCASSLATSRGTQYFGPGTRLLVL.

This chain links TRBV5-1 with TRBJ2-5; a possible D gene is TRBD2 (5 bases). In germline, CDR1 is SGHRS, CDR2 YFSETQ. V lost 7 bases and J lost 5, with 21 bases in between. This CDR3 has 15 residues. DNA of the CDR3: TGCGCCAGCGCGCTCATCGCTCGCCCGGGGGAGACCCAGTACTTC. Encoded protein: CASALIARPGETQYF.

In its sample, this clonotype was seen a few times. V gene TRBV7-2 combines with J gene TRBJ1-1, with D possibly TRBD1 on 6 matching bases. The germline V gene encodes CDR1 SGHTA and CDR2 FQGNSA. V lost 3 bases to trimming and J lost 4 bases, with 12 bases between them. CDR3 size: 14 residues. The CDR3 protein is CASSFEGEFTEAFF. The DNA of the CDR3 is TGTGCCAGCAGCTTCGAGGGGGAGTTCACTGAAGCTTTCTTT.

CDR3 sequence reads: CASSQPLAGWETQYF. Written as DNA, the CDR3 is TGTGCCAGCAGCCAACCACTAGCGGGGTGGGAGACCCAGTACTTC. The chain is built from TRBV4-2 and TRBJ2-4, with 10 bases fitting TRBD2. The J call may be mistaken, given a closer DNA end match to TRBJ2-5. Germline V gene data show CDR1 as LGHNA and CDR2 as YNFKEQ. The CDR3 extends over 15 amino acids.

The CDR3 loop reads CASSKGTNSQETQYF. CDR3 nucleotide sequence: TGTGCCAGCAGTAAGGGGACTAACTCCCAAGAGACCCAGTACTTC. The rearrangement uses TRBV6-6 and TRBJ2-5; 7 nucleotides match TRBD2. J was trimmed by 1 base and V by 5 bases; bases with no gene match: 7. The germline CDR1 and CDR2 sequences are MNHNY and SVGAGI (reference sequence). The CDR3 contains 15 residues.

The rearrangement uses TRBV7-2 and TRBJ2-1; a weak D match, TRBD1 (6 bases). The V end lost 0 bases, the J end lost 6 bases, and 12 bases lay between the germline ends. The CDR3 covers 15 residues. From germline, CDR1 is SGHTA and CDR2 FQGNSA. The CDR3 spells CASSLASGDRNEQFF. For the CDR3, the DNA is TGTGCCAGCAGCTTAGCGTCAGGGGATCGCAATGAGCAGTTCTTC.

This chain links TRBV5-1 with TRBJ2-5, with D unresolved. The CDR3 contains 14 residues. The germline V gene has CDR1 SGHRS and CDR2 YFSETQ. Trimming took 4 bases from V and 4 from J, leaving 14 bases between them. The CDR3 sequence: CASSPTTQRETQYF. The DNA for the CDR3 is TGCGCCAGCAGCCCCACGACACAACGAGAGACCCAGTACTTC.